One sample yielded the 6 T cell receptor beta chains listed below, sequenced in a study of CXCR3-negative and CXCR3-positive naive CD8 T cells. UMI-labeled 5' RACE TRB cDNA libraries were prepared from the cells. TCRdb re-called the 5' RACE reads; every CDR3 protein appears as one record, without DNA. This repertoire includes about 5,600 distinct CDR3 sequences. Sequencing input: naive CXCR3- CD8+ T cells from blood. Documented subset: CD45RO-CCR7+CD27+CD95- naive CD8+ T cells lacking CXCR3 (TNR3-). These receptors were collected from a human donor in good health. Some clones in this sample may be carry-over from other donors' samples.

The chain employs TRBV7-2 and TRBJ2-7; TCRdb proposes TRBD2, but this gene call is untestable without DNA. In germline, CDR1 is SGHTA, CDR2 FQGNSA. The CDR3 consists of 15 residues. CDR3 in amino acids: CASSPLAGGAYEQYF.

The V and J genes are TRBV29-1 and TRBJ2-3; TCRdb names TRBD1, which stays unverified in the absence of DNA. The germline V gene encodes CDR1 SQVTM and CDR2 ANQGSEA. The CDR3 runs 13 residues. Here the CDR3 reads CSATDRGFRTQYF.

The rearrangement links TRBV27 to TRBJ2-7; TCRdb picks TRBD1, but there is no DNA to check that call. The germline gives CDR1 MNHEY, CDR2 SMNVEV (reference sequence). The CDR3 totals 14 residues. This chain's CDR3 is CASSSGQILYEQYF.

The chain uses TRBV10-3 and TRBJ2-2; TCRdb's D call of TRBD1 is untestable without DNA. From germline, CDR1 is ENHRY and CDR2 SYGVKD. The CDR3 loop spans 17 amino acids. This CDR3 is CAISESRLGGETGELFF.

This sequence joins TRBV29-1 and TRBJ2-1. CDR3 length: 15 residues. Per the germline V gene, CDR1 is SQVTM and CDR2 is ANQGSEA. The CDR3 spells CSVEDPLGSYNEQFF.

Its frequency marks this clonotype as medium-sized. V and J are TRBV12-3 or TRBV12-4 and TRBJ1-2; TCRdb picks TRBD1, but there is no DNA to check that call. The CDR3 has 12 amino acids. The CDR3: CASSLWGDGYTF.